This T cell receptor (beta chain) was observed in a study of T cells after yellow fever vaccination. The table lists this clonotype with a few counts. In TCRdb, the 5' RACE reads were re-called with MiXCR into one record per CDR3 protein. This table has 200,000 to 250,000 distinct CDR3 sequences, about 7% appearing once. Looked up from germline, CDR1 is SGHTS and CDR2 is YDEGEE. This CDR3 spans 17 amino acids. V was clipped by 4 bases and J by 1 base, with 17 bases between them. The source material was CD4+ T cells sorted from PBMCs, sampled 15 days after the yellow fever booster vaccination. This chain links TRBV5-8 with TRBJ2-2; TRBD2 might be the D (7 bases). This sequence was found in a man between 25 and 39 years old who received the YFV17D yellow fever vaccine. CDR3 sequence: CASSLGMGGRNTGELFF. In DNA, the CDR3 is TGTGCCAGCAGCCTTGGTATGGGGGGGCGGAACACCGGGGAGCTGTTTTTT.